This T cell receptor beta chain was identified during a study of cytomegalovirus exposure and HLA in healthy donors. This clone was found a few times. Primers included in the PCR were 60 Vbeta and 13 Jbeta primers. TCRdb's table, derived via immunoSEQ multiplex PCR, lists solely in-frame clones and lacks some. The table has 200,000 or so clones, 75% to 85% seen once; the top ten hold roughly 6%. The CDR3 length is 13 residues. The germline V gene encodes CDR1 SQVTM and CDR2 ANQGSEA. Trimming cost V 4 bases and J 5 bases; bases outside gene matches: 6. The TCR originated in a woman aged 45-60 years in good health and CMV-seropositive. V is TRBV29-1 and J is TRBJ1-2; 8 bases agree with TRBD1. The sample was PBMCs. CDR3 in DNA: TGCAGCGTTGGGGCAGGGGGCCTTTATGGCTACACCTTC. Residues: CSVGAGGLYGYTF.